This T cell receptor beta chain was sequenced during a study of blood T cell repertoires in COVID-19 (dated by TCRdb to between 2020 and 2021). Context from the whole study: The collaborator samples originated in the United States, Italy and Spain and spanned the acute and convalescent phases of COVID-19. The material from the prospective study consisted of cDNA or gDNA derived from T cells, B-cell-depleted T cells, or PBMCs. Subjects who had been exposed to COVID-19, were actively infected with it, or had recovered from it provided the deeply sampled blood TCRbeta repertoires that made up the dataset. The repertoires were released in a freely available public database meant as a resource for research on the immune response to SARS-CoV-2. The samples were drawn from two sources: the first 160 participants of the ongoing ImmuneRACE study, and fewer than 1,500 subjects contributed by 6 global collaborators. Nearly every sample came with metadata listing a de-identified subject ID, COVID-19 status, age in years and sex. HLA class I and class II types, where available, came from metadata supplied by the sample provider rather than from assay-based typing. The paper as a whole reports these results and caveats: Clinical and demographic metadata were provided uncurated, with the amount varying by source and participant.

Reading from cysteine to phenylalanine, the CDR3 counts 12 amino acids. Only the CDR3 DNA stays, 36 bases, in frame from base 1. V and J lose 2 bases and 5 bases, and a span of 8 bases separates them. Per the germline V gene, SGHDT is the CDR1 and YYEEEE is the CDR2. Whole blood was collected in K2EDTA tubes by collaborating institutions according to the institutions' own protocols. For TCRbeta analysis, collaborator samples were shipped as frozen whole blood, as isolated PBMCs, or as DNA extracted from either sample type. As to this clone: This clone's antigen is unknown. No base quality information exists; no much larger clone differs at one position.

TCRbeta CDR3 regions were amplified from genomic DNA using the immunoSEQ Assay, a bias-controlled multiplex PCR. The authors processed their data as follows. The number of nucleated cells in each sample was estimated from the amplification of reference gene primers within the assay. Sequence reads were collapsed and filtered to measure the absolute abundance of every unique TCRbeta CDR3 rearrangement. Productive Simpson clonality was computed per sample as the square root of Simpson's diversity index over productive rearrangements. Here the immuneACCESS table is served through TCRdb, limited to in-frame sequences with V and J called. Missing clones are a known gap in these copies; in checked studies unresolved V genes cover under half, and the rest lacks a known reason. That table gives V, J and clone size, and the DNA gave D and trimming. The sample table records around 91,000 clones; roughly 88% of these occur just once. Jointly, the top ten make up around 12% of the sample.

The clonotype originates from a human donor in a cohort sampled during active COVID-19. The specimen was peripheral blood. Here the chain combines TRBV5-6 and TRBJ2-7, with TRBD2 as a weak D call on 5 bases. The CDR3 protein: CASSFGRDEQYF. The sequenced DNA is TGTGCCAGCAGCTTTGGGCGGGACGAGCAGTACTTC.